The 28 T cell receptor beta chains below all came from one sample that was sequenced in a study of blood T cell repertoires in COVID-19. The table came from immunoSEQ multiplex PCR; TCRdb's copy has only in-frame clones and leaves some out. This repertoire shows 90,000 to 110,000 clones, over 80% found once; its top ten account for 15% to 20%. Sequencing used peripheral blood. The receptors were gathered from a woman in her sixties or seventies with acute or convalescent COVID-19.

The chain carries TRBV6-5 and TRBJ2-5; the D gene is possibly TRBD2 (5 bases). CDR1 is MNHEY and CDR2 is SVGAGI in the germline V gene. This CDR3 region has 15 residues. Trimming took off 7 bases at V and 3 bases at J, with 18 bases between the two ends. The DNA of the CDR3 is TGTGCCAGCACCGGCCTCCGGGGTGCAAAAGAGACCCAGTACTTC. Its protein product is CASTGLRGAKETQYF.

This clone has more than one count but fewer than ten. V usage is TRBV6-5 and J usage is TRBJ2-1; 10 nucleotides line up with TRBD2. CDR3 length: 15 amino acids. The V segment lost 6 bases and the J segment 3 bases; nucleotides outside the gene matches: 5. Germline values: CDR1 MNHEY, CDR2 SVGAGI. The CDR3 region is CASRGIAGGYNEQFF. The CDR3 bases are TGTGCCAGCAGAGGGATAGCGGGGGGCTACAATGAGCAGTTCTTC.

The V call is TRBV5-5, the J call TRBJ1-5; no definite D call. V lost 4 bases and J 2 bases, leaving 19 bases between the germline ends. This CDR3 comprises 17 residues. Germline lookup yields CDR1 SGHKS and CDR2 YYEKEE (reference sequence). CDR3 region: CASSPVQVRPGNQPQHF. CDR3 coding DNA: TGTGCCAGCAGCCCCGTGCAGGTTAGGCCTGGCAATCAGCCCCAGCATTTT.

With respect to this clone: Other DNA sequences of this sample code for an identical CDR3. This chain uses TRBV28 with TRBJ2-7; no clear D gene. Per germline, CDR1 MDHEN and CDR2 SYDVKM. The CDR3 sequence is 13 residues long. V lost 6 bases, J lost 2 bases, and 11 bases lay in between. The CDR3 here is CASSLTSPYEQYF. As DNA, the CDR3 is TGTGCCAGCAGCCTGACATCTCCCTACGAGCAGTACTTC. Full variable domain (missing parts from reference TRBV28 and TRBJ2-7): DVKVTQSSRYLVKRTGEKVFLECVQDMDHENMFWYRQDPGLGLRLIYFSYDVKMKEKGDIPEGYSVSREKKERFSLILESASTNQTSMYLCASSLTSPYEQYFGPGTRLTVT.

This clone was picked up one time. The CDR3 nucleotides are TGTGCCAGTAGCACCGATAATAGCGGGTACAATGAGCAGTTCTTC. It specifies CASSTDNSGYNEQFF. This chain connects TRBV19 to TRBJ2-1; 7 nucleotides align to TRBD2. Germline assignment: CDR1 LNHDA and CDR2 SQIVND (reference sequence). V gave up 6 bases and J gave up 4 bases; unmatched junction bases: 9. The CDR3 length is 15 residues.

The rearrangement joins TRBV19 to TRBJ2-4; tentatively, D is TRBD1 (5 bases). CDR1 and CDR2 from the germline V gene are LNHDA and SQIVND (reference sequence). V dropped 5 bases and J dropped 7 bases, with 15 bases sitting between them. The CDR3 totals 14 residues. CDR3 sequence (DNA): TGTGCCAGTAGTCATCGCACGAAGGGGAACATTCAGTACTTC. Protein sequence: CASSHRTKGNIQYF.

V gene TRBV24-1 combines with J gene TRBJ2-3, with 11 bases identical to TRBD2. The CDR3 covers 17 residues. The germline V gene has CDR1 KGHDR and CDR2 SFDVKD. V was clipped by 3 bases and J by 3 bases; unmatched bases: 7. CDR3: CATSDLTSGNWTDTQYF. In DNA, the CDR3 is TGTGCCACCAGTGATCTGACTAGCGGGAATTGGACAGATACGCAGTATTTT.

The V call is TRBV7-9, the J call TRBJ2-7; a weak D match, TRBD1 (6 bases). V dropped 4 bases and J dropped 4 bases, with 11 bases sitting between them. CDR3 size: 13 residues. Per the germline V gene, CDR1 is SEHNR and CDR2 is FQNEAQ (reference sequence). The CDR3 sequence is CASSSTGTYEQYF. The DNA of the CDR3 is TGTGCCAGCAGCTCCACCGGGACATACGAGCAGTACTTC.

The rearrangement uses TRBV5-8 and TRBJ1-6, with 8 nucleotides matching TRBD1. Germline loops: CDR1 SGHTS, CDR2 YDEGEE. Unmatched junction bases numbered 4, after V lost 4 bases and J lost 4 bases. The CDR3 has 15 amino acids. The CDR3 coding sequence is TGTGCCAGCAGCGCCAGGACAGGGTATAATTCACCCCTCCACTTT. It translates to CASSARTGYNSPLHF.

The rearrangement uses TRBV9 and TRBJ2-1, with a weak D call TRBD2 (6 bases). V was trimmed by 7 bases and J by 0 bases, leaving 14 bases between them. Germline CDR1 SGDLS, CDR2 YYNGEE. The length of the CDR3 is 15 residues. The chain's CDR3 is CASASSGSSYNEQFF. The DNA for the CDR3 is TGTGCCAGCGCGAGTAGCGGAAGCTCCTACAATGAGCAGTTCTTC.

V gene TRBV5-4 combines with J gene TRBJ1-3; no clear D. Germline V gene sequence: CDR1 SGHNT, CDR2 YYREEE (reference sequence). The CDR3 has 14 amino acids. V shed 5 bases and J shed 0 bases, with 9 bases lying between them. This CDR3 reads CASSVGDSGNTIYF. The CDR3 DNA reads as TGTGCCAGCAGTGTCGGGGACTCTGGAAACACCATATATTTT. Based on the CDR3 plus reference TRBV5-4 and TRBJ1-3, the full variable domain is ETGVTQSPTHLIKTRGQQVTLRCSSQSGHNTVSWYQQALGQGPQFIFQYYREEENGRGNFPPRFSGLQFPNYSSELNVNALELDDSALYLCASSVGDSGNTIYFGEGSWLTVV.

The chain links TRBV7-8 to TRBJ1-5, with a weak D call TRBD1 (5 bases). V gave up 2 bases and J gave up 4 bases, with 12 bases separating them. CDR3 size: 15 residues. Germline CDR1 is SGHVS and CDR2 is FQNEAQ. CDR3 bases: TGTGCCAGCAGCTTAAGCGTGACAGATAATCAGCCCCAGCATTTT. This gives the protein CASSLSVTDNQPQHF.

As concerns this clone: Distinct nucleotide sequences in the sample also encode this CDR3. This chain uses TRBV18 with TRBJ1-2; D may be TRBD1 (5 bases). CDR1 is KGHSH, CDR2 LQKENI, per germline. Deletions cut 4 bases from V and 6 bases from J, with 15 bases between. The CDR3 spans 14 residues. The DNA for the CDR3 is TGTGCCAGCTCACTCAATGGGGAGGGGAATGGCTACACCTTC. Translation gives CASSLNGEGNGYTF.

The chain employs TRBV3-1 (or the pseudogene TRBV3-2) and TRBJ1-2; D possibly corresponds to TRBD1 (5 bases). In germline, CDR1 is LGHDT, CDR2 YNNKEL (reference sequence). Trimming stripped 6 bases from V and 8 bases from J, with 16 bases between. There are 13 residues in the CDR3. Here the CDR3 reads CASRAGHLGGYTF. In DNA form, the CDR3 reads TGTGCCAGCAGAGCCGGACACCTTGGAGGCTACACCTTC.

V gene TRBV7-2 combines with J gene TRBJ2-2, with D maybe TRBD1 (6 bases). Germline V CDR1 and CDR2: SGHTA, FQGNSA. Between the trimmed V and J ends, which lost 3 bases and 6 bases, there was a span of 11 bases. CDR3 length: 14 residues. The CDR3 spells CASSFQGSSGELFF. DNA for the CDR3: TGTGCCAGCAGCTTCCAGGGGAGCTCCGGGGAGCTGTTTTTT.

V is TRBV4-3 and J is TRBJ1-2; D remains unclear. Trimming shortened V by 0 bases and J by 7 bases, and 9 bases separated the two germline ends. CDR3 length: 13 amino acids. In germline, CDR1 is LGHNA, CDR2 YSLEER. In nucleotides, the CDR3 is TGCGCCAGCAGCCAAGAGATCGGGGTTGGCTACACCTTC. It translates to CASSQEIGVGYTF.

The CDR3 nucleotides are TGTGCCAGCAGCCTAAGGCGGGCTGCCTTAAACACAGATACGCAGTATTTT. Its protein product is CASSLRRAALNTDTQYF. The rearrangement links TRBV7-9 to TRBJ2-3, with TRBD2 as a possible D gene (5 bases). The germline V gene has CDR1 SEHNR and CDR2 FQNEAQ (reference sequence). V was shortened by 5 bases and J by 2 bases, with 20 bases between the two germline ends. The CDR3 is 17 residues long.

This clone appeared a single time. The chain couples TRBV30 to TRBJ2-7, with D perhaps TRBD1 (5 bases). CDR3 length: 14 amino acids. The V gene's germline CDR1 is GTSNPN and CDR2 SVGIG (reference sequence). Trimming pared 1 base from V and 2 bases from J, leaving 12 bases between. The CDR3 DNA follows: TGTGCCTGGAGTGAAGACAGCAGCGCCTACGAGCAGTACTTC. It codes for CAWSEDSSAYEQYF.

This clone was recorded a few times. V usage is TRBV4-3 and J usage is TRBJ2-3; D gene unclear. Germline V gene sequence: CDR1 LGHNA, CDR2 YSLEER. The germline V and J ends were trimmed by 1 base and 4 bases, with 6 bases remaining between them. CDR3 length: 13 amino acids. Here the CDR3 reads CASSQGASDTQYF. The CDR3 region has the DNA TGCGCCAGCAGCCAAGGGGCTTCAGATACGCAGTATTTT.

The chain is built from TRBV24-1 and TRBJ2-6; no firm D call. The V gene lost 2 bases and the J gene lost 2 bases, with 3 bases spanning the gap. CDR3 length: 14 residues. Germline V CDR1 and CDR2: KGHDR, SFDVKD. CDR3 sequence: CATSDSAGANVLTF. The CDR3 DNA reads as TGTGCCACCAGTGATTCAGCTGGGGCCAACGTCCTGACTTTC.

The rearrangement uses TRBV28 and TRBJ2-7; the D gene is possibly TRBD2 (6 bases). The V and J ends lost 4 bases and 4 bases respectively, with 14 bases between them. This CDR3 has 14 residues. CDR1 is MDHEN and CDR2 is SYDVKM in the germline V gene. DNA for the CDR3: TGTGCCAGCAGTTCTATCGGGGGAGCATACGAGCAGTACTTC. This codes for CASSSIGGAYEQYF. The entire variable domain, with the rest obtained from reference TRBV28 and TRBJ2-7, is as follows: DVKVTQSSRYLVKRTGEKVFLECVQDMDHENMFWYRQDPGLGLRLIYFSYDVKMKEKGDIPEGYSVSREKKERFSLILESASTNQTSMYLCASSSIGGAYEQYFGPGTRLTVT.

This CDR3 is CASSSTGTSPYNEQFF. In DNA, the CDR3 is TGCGCCAGCAGCTCCACCGGGACTAGTCCTTACAATGAGCAGTTCTTC. This sequence joins TRBV5-1 and TRBJ2-1, with 8 bases identical to TRBD2. CDR1 is SGHRS, CDR2 YFSETQ, per germline. V lost 3 bases to trimming and J lost 4 bases; unmatched junction nucleotides: 9. There are 16 residues in the CDR3. The full variable domain, its missing parts supplied by reference TRBV5-1 and TRBJ2-1, is KAGVTQTPRYLIKTRGQQVTLSCSPISGHRSVSWYQQTPGQGLQFLFEYFSETQRNKGNFPGRFSGRQFSNSRSEMNVSTLELGDSALYLCASSSTGTSPYNEQFFGPGTRLTVL.

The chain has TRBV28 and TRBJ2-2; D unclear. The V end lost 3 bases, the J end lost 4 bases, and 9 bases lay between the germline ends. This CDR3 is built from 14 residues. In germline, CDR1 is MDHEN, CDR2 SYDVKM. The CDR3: CASSFSPGTGELFF. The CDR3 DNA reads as TGTGCCAGCAGTTTTAGTCCCGGCACCGGGGAGCTGTTTTTT.

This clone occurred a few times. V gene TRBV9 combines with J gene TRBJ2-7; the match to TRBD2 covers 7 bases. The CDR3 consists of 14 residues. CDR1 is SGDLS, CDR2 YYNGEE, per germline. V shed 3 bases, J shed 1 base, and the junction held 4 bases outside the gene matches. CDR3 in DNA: TGTGCCAGCAGCGCGGGGGGTTATTCCTACGAGCAGTACTTC. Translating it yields CASSAGGYSYEQYF. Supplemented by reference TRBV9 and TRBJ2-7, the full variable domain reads DSGVTQTPKHLITATGQRVTLRCSPRSGDLSVYWYQQSLDQGLQFLIQYYNGEERAKGNILERFSAQQFPDLHSELNLSSLELGDSALYFCASSAGGYSYEQYFGPGTRLTVT.

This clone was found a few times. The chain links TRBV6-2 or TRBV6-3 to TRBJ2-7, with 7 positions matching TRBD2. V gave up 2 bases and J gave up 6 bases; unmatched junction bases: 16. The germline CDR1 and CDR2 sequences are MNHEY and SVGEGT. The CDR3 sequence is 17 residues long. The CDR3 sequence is CASSYETPLARRGEQYF. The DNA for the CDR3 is TGTGCCAGCAGTTACGAGACACCACTAGCGAGGAGGGGCGAGCAGTACTTC.

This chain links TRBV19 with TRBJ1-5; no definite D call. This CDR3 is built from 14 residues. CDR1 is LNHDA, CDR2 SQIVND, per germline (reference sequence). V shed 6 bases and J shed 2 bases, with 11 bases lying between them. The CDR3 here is CASRLRSGNQPQHF. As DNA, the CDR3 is TGTGCCAGTAGGCTGAGGAGCGGCAATCAGCCCCAGCATTTT.

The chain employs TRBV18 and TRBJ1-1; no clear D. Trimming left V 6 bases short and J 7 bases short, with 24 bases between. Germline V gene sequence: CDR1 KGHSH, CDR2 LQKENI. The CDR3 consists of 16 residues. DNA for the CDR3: TGTGCCAGCTCCCCTGGGAGGATGAGTGGCGCGGATGAAGCTTTCTTT. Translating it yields CASSPGRMSGADEAFF.

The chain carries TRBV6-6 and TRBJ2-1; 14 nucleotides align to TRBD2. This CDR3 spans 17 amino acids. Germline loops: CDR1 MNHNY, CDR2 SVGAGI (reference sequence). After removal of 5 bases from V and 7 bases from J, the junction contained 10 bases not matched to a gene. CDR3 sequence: CASSPWGLAGDGNEQFF. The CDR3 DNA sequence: TGTGCCAGCAGTCCCTGGGGACTAGCGGGAGACGGTAATGAGCAGTTCTTC.